This TCR beta chain emerged from a study of blood T cells in healthy people across ages. Findings and limits, study-wide: Versus aged donors, long-lived donors had higher diversity and more naive CD4+ cells.

V was shortened by 3 bases and J by 5 bases, with 16 bases between the two germline ends. This CDR3 comprises 15 residues. Comments on this clonotype: The antigen is unknown.

Combining a sample-barcoded 5' primer with a J-beta primer mix, a second PCR ran for roughly 6 to 12 cycles. MiXCR was run by TCRdb on the 5' RACE reads, yielding one entry per CDR3 protein. The data show about 930,000 distinct CDR3 sequences, about 29% seen once. These same records also appear under a second study, on T cells of mothers and their children. That source adds: Versus unrelated pairs, overlap was slightly higher in related mother-child pairs, without reaching significance.

Sequences were obtained from blood. The origin of this receptor is a woman aged 40-49 years in good health. This sequence joins TRBV12-3 or TRBV12-4 and TRBJ1-1; possibly TRBD1 for D (5 bases). This CDR3 is CASSFDSSLGTEAFF. CDR3 bases: TGTGCCAGCAGTTTCGACAGCTCTCTTGGGACTGAAGCTTTCTTT.